These T cell receptor beta chains were read from a single sample in a study of blood T cell repertoires in COVID-19. TCRdb's table, derived via immunoSEQ multiplex PCR, lists solely in-frame clones and lacks some. The sample consists of a few hundred thousand clones, 80% of them appearing once. Sequenced input: peripheral blood. The receptors were gathered from a human donor in a cohort sampled during active COVID-19. Both conserved end residues are part of each CDR3. Each record gives: V gene, CDR3 length, J gene, clone size, D gene, CDR3 protein, CDR3 DNA. A D gene is named only where the DNA matches it firmly. Where a row states a size, it is once, few, many or the class of an expanded clone; other rows omit it.

V: TRBV11-2
length: 13
J: TRBJ2-7
size: NA
D: NA
CDR3: CASRRGATYEQYF
DNA: TGTGCCAGCAGACGGGGGGCCACCTACGAGCAGTACTTC

V: TRBV7-3
length: 15
J: TRBJ2-1
size: NA
D: TRBD2
CDR3: CASSSSSGGKVEQFF
DNA: TGTGCCAGCAGCTCTTCTAGCGGCGGGAAAGTTGAGCAGTTCTTC

V: TRBV27
length: 16
J: TRBJ2-3
size: NA
D: NA
CDR3: CASSQYRVTSTDTQYF
DNA: TGTGCCAGCAGTCAATACAGGGTCACTAGCACAGATACGCAGTATTTT

V: TRBV15
length: 13
J: TRBJ1-2
size: few
D: TRBD1
CDR3: CATSRVQGPGYTF
DNA: TGTGCCACCAGCAGAGTACAGGGGCCTGGCTACACCTTC

V: TRBV6-5
length: 14
J: TRBJ2-7
size: NA
D: NA
CDR3: CASSYSRRLHEQYF
DNA: TGTGCCAGCAGTTACTCCCGGAGGCTCCACGAGCAGTACTTC

V: TRBV7-9
length: 16
J: TRBJ2-1
size: once
D: NA
CDR3: CASSSLTFSSYNEQFF
DNA: TGTGCCAGCAGCTCTTTGACTTTTAGCTCCTACAATGAGCAGTTCTTC

V: TRBV2
length: 14
J: TRBJ2-7
size: NA
D: TRBD2
CDR3: CASSEQRGNYEQYF
DNA: TGTGCCAGCAGTGAACAGCGGGGGAACTACGAGCAGTACTTC

V: TRBV5-4
length: 15
J: TRBJ2-5
size: NA
D: TRBD2
CDR3: CASSLGGRARETQYF
DNA: TGTGCCAGCAGCTTAGGAGGGAGGGCCAGGGAGACCCAGTACTTC

V: TRBV6-2/TRBV6-3
length: 13
J: TRBJ2-7
size: once
D: TRBD1
CDR3: CASSYWDSYEQYF
DNA: TGTGCCAGCAGTTACTGGGACAGTTACGAGCAGTACTTC

V: TRBV28
length: 11
J: TRBJ1-1
size: NA
D: NA
CDR3: CASRQTRGAFF
DNA: TGTGCCAGCAGACAAACCCGGGGGGCTTTCTTT

V: TRBV10-3
length: 15
J: TRBJ2-7
size: NA
D: TRBD1
CDR3: CAISRTGGSQREQYF
DNA: TGTGCCATCAGTAGGACAGGGGGCTCCCAAAGAGAGCAGTACTTC

V: TRBV5-1
length: 14
J: TRBJ1-2
size: NA
D: NA
CDR3: CASSLAQPNYGYTF
DNA: TGCGCCAGCAGCTTGGCACAGCCTAACTATGGCTACACCTTC

V: TRBV7-9
length: 12
J: TRBJ2-3
size: few
D: NA
CDR3: CASSLPGDTQYF
DNA: TGTGCCAGCAGCTTACCCGGAGATACGCAGTATTTT

V: TRBV28
length: 19
J: TRBJ2-3
size: NA
D: NA
CDR3: CASSWIALGASQNTDTQYF
DNA: TGTGCCAGCAGTTGGATCGCGTTAGGGGCTTCCCAAAACACAGATACGCAGTATTTT

V: TRBV20-1
length: 11
J: TRBJ2-7
size: NA
D: NA
CDR3: CSAISIYEQYF
DNA: TGCAGTGCTATATCTATATACGAGCAGTACTTC

V: TRBV28
length: 16
J: TRBJ1-6
size: NA
D: TRBD1
CDR3: CASSPRQGEWHSPLHF
DNA: TGTGCCAGCAGTCCCAGACAGGGGGAGTGGCATTCACCCCTCCACTTT

V: TRBV13
length: 19
J: TRBJ2-7
size: NA
D: TRBD2
CDR3: CASSLRRLAGGPSFYEQYF
DNA: TGTGCCAGCAGCTTAAGGCGGCTAGCGGGAGGGCCCTCTTTCTACGAGCAGTACTTC

V: TRBV5-1
length: 17
J: TRBJ1-4
size: NA
D: NA
CDR3: CASSLAAGTATNEKLFF
DNA: TGCGCCAGCAGCTTGGCCGCAGGAACGGCAACTAATGAAAAACTGTTTTTT

V: TRBV3-1/TRBV3-2
length: 14
J: TRBJ1-3
size: NA
D: TRBD1
CDR3: CASSRTGFGNTIYF
DNA: TGTGCCAGCAGCCGGACAGGGTTTGGAAACACCATATATTTT

V: TRBV7-9
length: 15
J: TRBJ2-3
size: NA
D: TRBD1
CDR3: CASSKGQGSTDTQYF
DNA: TGTGCCAGCAGCAAGGGACAGGGGAGCACAGATACGCAGTATTTT

V: TRBV27
length: 17
J: TRBJ2-5
size: NA
D: NA
CDR3: CASREIRSGQYQETQYF
DNA: TGTGCCAGCAGAGAAATTCGGAGCGGGCAGTACCAAGAGACCCAGTACTTC

V: TRBV6-2/TRBV6-3
length: 17
J: TRBJ1-3
size: NA
D: NA
CDR3: CASSYSTATVSGNTIYF
DNA: TGTGCCAGCAGTTACTCGACCGCGACAGTCTCTGGAAACACCATATATTTT

V: TRBV6-5
length: 15
J: TRBJ1-4
size: NA
D: TRBD1
CDR3: CASSLQGAAKEKLFF
DNA: TGTGCCAGCAGCTTACAGGGGGCCGCGAAAGAAAAACTGTTTTTT

V: TRBV19
length: 14
J: TRBJ2-3
size: NA
D: TRBD1
CDR3: CAVGGRGRGDTQYF
DNA: TGTGCCGTGGGAGGCAGGGGGCGAGGAGATACGCAGTATTTT

V: TRBV28
length: 16
J: TRBJ2-7
size: NA
D: TRBD2
CDR3: CASSLSSSGRVHEQYF
DNA: TGTGCCAGCAGCCTATCGTCTAGCGGGAGGGTCCACGAGCAGTACTTC

V: TRBV14
length: 15
J: TRBJ1-2
size: NA
D: TRBD1
CDR3: CASSLPGQGKYGYTF
DNA: TGTGCCAGCAGCCTTCCGGGACAGGGCAAATATGGCTACACCTTC